This T cell receptor beta chain emerged from a study of OX40 agonist ivuxolimab in advanced cancers. Study information: Treatment received earlier with anti-PD-1, anti-PD-L1 or anti-CTLA-4 agents was allowed, and 40% had some. Study results and limitations: Low normalized clonal expansion also occurred in some nonresponding patients.

Germline V gene sequence: CDR1 MDHEN, CDR2 SYDVKM. The CDR3 has 16 residues. The ends were cut back, 2 bases at V and 5 bases at J, with 19 bases in the middle. Of note for this clone: The antigen remains unidentified.

Profiled with immunoSEQ multiplex PCR; TCRdb holds only in-frame clones, not every one. The sample yields around 80,000 clones, approximately 89% seen once. The TCR sequence derives from an adult with an advanced solid tumor such as melanoma, head and neck, liver or kidney cancer. Sequences were derived from CD4+ or CD8+ T cells sorted from blood, sampled in a trial of the OX40 agonist ivuxolimab. The chain employs TRBV28 and TRBJ2-7; the D is unclear. The CDR3 DNA follows: TGTGCCAGCAGTTTAATTTCGTTTGGGTCTTCGAACGAGCAGTACTTC. This encodes CASSLISFGSSNEQYF.